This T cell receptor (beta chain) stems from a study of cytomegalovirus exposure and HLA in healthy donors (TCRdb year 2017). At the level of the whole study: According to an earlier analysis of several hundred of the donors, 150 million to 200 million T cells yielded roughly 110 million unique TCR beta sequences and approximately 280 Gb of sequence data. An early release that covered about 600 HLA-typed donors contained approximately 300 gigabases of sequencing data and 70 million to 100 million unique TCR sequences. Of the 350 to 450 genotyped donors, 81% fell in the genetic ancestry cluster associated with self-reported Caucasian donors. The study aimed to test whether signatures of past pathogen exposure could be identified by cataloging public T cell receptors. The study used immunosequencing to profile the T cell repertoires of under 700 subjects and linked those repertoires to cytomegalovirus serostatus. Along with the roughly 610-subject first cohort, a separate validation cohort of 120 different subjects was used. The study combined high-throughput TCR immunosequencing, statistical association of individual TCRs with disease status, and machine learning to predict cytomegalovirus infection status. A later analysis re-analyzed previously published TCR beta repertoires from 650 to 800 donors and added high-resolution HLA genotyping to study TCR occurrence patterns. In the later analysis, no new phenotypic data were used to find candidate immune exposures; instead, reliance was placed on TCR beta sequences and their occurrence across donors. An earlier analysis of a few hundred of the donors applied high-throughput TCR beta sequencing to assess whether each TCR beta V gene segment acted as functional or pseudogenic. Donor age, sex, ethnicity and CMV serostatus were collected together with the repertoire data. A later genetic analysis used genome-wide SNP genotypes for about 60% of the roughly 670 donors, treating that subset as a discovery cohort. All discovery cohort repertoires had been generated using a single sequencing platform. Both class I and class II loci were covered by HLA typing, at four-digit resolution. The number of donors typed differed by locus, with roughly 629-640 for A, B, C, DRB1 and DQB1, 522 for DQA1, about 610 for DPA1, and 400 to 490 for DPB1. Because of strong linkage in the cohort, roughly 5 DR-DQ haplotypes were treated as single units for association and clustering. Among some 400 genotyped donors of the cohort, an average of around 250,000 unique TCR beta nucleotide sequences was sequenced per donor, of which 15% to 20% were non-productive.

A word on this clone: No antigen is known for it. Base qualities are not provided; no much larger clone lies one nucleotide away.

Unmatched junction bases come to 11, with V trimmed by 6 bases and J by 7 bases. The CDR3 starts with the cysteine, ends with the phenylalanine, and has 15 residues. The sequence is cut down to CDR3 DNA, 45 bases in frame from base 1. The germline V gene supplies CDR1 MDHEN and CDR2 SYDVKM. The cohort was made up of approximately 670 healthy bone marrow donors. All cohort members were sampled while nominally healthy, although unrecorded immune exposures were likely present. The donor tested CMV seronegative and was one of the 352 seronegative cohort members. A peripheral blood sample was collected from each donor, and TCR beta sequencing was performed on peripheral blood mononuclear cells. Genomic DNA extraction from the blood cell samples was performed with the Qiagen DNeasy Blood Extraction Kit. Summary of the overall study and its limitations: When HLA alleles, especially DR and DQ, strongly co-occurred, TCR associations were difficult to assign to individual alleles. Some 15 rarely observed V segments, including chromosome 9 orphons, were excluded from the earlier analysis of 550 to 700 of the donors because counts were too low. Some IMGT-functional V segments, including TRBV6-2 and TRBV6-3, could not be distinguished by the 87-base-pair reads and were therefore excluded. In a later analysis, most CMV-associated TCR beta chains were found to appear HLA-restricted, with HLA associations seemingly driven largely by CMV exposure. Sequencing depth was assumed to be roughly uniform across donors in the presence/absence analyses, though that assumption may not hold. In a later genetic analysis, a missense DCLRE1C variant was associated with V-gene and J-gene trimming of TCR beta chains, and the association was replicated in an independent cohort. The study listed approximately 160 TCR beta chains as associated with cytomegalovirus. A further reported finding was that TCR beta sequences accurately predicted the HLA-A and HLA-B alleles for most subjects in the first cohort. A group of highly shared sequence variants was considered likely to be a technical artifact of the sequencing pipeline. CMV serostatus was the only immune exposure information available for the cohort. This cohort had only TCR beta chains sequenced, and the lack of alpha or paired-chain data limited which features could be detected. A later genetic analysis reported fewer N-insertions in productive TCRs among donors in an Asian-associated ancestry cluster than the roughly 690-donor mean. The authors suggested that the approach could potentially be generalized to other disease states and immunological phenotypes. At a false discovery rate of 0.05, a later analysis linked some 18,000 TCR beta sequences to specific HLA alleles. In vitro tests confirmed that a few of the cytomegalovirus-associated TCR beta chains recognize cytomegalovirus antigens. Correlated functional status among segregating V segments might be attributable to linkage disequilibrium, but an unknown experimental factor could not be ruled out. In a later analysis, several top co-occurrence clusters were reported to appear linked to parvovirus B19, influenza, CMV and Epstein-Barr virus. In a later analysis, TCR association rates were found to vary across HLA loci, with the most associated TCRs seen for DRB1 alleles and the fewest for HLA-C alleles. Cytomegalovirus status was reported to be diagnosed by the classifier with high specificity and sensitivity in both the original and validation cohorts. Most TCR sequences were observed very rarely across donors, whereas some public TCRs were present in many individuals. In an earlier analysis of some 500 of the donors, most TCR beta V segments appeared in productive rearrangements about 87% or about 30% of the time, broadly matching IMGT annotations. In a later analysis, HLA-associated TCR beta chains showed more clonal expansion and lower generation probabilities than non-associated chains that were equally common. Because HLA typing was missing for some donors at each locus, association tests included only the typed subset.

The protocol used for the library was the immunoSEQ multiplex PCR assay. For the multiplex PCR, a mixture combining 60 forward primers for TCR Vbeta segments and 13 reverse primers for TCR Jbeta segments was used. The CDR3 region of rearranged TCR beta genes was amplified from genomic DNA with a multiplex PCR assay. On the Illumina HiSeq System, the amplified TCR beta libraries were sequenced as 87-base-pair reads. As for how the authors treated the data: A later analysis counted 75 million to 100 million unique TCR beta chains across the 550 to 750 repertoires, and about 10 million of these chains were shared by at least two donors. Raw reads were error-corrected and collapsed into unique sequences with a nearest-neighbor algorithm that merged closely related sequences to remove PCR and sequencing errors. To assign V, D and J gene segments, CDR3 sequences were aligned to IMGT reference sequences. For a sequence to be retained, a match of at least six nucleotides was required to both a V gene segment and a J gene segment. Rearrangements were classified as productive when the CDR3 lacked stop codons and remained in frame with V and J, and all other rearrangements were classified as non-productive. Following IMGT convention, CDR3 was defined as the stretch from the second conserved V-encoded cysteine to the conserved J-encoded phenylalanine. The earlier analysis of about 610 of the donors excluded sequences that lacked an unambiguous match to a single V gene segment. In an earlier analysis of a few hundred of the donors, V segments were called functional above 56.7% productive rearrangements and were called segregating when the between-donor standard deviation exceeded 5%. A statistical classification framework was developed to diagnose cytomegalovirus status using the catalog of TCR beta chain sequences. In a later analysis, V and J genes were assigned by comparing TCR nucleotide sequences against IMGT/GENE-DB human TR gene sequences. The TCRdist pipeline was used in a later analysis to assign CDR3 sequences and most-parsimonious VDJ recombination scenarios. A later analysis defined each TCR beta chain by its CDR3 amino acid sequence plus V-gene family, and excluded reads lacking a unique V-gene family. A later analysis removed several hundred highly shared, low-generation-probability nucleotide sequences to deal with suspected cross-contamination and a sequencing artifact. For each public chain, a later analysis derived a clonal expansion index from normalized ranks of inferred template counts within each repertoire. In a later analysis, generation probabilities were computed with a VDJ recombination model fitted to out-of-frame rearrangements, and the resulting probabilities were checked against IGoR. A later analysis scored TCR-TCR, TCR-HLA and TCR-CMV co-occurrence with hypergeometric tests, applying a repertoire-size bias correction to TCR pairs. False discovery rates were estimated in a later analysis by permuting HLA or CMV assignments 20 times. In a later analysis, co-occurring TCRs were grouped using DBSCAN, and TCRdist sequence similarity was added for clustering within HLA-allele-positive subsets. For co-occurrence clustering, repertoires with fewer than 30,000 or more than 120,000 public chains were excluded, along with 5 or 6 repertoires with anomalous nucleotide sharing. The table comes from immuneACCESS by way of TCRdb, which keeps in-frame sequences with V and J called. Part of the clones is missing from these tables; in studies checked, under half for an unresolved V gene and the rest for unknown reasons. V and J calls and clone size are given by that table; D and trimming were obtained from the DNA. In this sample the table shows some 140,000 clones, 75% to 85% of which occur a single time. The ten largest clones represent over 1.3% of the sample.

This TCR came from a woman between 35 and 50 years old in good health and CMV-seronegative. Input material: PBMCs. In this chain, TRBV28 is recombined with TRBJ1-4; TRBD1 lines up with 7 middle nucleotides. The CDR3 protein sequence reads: CASSGRAGGAEKLFF. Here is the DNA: TGTGCCAGCAGCGGCAGGGCAGGGGGAGCTGAAAAACTGTTTTTT.